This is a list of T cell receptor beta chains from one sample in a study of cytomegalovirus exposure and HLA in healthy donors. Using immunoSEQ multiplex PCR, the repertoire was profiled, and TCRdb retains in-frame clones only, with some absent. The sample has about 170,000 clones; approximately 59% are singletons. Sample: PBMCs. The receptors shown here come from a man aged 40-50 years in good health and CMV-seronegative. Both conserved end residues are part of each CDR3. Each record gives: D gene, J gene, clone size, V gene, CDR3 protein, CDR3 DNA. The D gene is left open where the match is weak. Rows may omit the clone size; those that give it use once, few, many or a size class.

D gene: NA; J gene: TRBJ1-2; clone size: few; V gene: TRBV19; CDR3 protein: CASSTRVINYGYTF; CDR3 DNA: TGTGCCAGTAGTACCAGGGTGATTAACTATGGCTACACCTTC
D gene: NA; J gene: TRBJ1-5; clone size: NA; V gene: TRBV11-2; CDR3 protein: CASSLIAGSRNQPQHF; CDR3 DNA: TGTGCCAGCAGCTTAATCGCGGGATCCCGCAATCAGCCCCAGCATTTT
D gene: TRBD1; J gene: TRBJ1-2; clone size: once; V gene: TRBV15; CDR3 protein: CATSREDRGVGGYTF; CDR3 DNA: TGTGCCACCAGCAGAGAGGACAGGGGAGTGGGAGGCTACACCTTC
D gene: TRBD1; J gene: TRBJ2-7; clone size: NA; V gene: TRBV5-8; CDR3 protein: CASSLGQGAYEQYF; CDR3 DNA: TGTGCCAGCAGCCTAGGACAGGGGGCTTACGAGCAGTACTTC
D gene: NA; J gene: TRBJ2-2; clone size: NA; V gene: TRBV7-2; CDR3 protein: CASSPVLASGELFF; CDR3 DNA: TGTGCCAGCAGCCCCGTACTAGCTTCCGGGGAGCTGTTTTTT
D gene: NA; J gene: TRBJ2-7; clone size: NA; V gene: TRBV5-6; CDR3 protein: CASSPGRTISSSYEQYF; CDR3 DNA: TGTGCCAGCAGCCCGGGTCGTACGATTTCAAGCTCCTACGAGCAGTACTTC
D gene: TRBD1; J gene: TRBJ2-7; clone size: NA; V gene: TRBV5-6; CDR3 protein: CASSLGQGATYEQYF; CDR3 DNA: TGTGCCAGCAGCTTGGGGCAGGGGGCCACCTACGAGCAGTACTTC
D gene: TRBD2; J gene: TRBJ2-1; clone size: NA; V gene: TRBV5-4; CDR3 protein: CASSLLTSGYNEQFF; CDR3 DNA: TGTGCCAGCAGCTTGTTGACTAGCGGATACAATGAGCAGTTCTTC
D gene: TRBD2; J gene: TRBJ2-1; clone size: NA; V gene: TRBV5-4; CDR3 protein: CASSPGLAIEQFF; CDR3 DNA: TGTGCCAGCAGCCCGGGACTAGCGATTGAGCAGTTCTTC
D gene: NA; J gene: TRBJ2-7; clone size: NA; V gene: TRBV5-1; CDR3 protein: CASSPRGTPDEQYF; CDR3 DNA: TGCGCCAGCAGCCCGAGGGGGACACCGGACGAGCAGTACTTC
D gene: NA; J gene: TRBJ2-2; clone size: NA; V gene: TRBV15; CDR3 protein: CATRIGGELFF; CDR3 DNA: TGTGCCACCAGGATCGGCGGGGAGCTGTTTTTT
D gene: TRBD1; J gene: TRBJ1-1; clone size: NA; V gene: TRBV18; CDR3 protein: CASSPGQTTLGTEAFF; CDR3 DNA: TGTGCCAGCTCACCGGGACAGACAACCTTAGGTACTGAAGCTTTCTTT
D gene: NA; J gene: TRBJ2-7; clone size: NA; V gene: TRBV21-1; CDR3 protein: CASSKFVEGTTHYEQYF; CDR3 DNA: TGTGCCAGCAGCAAGTTTGTAGAGGGGACTACTCACTACGAGCAGTACTTC
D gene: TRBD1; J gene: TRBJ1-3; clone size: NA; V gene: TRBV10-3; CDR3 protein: CAISEGTGGSSGNTIYF; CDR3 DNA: TGTGCCATCAGTGAAGGGACAGGGGGCTCCTCTGGAAACACCATATATTTT
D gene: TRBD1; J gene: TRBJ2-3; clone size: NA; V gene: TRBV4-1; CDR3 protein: CASSQRDRGSFSTDTQYF; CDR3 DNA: TGCGCCAGCAGCCAAAGGGACAGGGGGAGTTTTAGCACAGATACGCAGTATTTT
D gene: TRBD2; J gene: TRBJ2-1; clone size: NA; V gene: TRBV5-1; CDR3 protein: CASSWRLAHSYNEQFF; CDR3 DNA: TGCGCCAGCAGCTGGAGACTAGCGCATTCATACAATGAGCAGTTCTTC
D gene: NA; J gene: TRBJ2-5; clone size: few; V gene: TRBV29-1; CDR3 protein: CSVARAAKETQYF; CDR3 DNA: TGCAGCGTTGCGAGGGCAGCAAAAGAGACCCAGTACTTC